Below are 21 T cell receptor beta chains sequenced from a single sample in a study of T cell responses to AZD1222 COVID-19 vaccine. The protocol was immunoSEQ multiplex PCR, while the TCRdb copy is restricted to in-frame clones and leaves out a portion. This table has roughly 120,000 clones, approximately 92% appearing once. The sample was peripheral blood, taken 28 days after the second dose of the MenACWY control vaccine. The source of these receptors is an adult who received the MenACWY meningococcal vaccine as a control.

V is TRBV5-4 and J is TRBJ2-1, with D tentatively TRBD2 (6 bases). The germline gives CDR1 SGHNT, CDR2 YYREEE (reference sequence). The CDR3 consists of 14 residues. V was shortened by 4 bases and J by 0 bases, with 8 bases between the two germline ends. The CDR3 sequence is CASSRESSYNEQFF. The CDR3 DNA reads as TGTGCCAGCAGCCGGGAGAGCTCCTACAATGAGCAGTTCTTC.

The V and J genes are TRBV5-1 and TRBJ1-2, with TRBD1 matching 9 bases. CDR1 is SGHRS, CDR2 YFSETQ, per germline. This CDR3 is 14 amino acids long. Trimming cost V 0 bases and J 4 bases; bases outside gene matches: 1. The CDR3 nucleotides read TGCGCCAGCAGCTTGGACAGGGGGCTCTATGGCTACACCTTC. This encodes CASSLDRGLYGYTF.

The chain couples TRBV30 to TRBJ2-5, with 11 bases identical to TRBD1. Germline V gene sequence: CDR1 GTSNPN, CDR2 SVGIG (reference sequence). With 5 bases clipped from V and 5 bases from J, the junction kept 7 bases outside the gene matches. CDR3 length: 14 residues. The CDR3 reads CAWVGQGARETQYF. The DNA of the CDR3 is TGTGCCTGGGTCGGACAGGGGGCGCGGGAGACCCAGTACTTC.

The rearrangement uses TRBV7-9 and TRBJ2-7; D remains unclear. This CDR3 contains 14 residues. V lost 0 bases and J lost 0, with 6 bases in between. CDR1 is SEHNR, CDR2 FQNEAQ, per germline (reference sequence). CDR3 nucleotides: TGTGCCAGCAGCTTAGCGGTTGACTCCTACGAGCAGTACGTC. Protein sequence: CASSLAVDSYEQYV.

The CDR3 DNA is TGTGCCAGCAGCTTGGGACTCAGGGAGTACGAGCAGTACTTC. As protein: CASSLGLREYEQYF. V is TRBV5-6 and J is TRBJ2-7; tentatively, D is TRBD1 or TRBD2 (5 bases each). V was pared by 0 bases and J by 4 bases, with 11 bases between. The CDR3 runs to 14 residues. The V gene's germline CDR1 is SGHDT and CDR2 YYEEEE.

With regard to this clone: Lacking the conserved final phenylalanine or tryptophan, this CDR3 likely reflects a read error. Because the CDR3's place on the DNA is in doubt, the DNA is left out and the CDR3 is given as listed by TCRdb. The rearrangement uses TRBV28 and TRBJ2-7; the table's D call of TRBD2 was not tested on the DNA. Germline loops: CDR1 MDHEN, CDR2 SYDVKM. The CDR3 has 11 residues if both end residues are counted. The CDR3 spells CASSSGTSLLL.

CDR3: CASSNGVLYNEQFF. The CDR3, as DNA: TGTGCCAGTTCCAACGGGGTTCTTTACAATGAGCAGTTCTTC. The V gene is TRBV19, the J gene TRBJ2-1; TRBD2 might be the D (5 bases). This CDR3 is 14 amino acids long. Germline loops: CDR1 LNHDA, CDR2 SQIVND (reference sequence). V was shortened by 8 bases and J by 4 bases, with 15 bases between the two germline ends. The variable domain in full, completed from reference TRBV19 and TRBJ2-1, reads DGGITQSPKYLFRKEGQNVTLSCEQNLNHDAMYWYRQDPGQGLRLIYYSQIVNDFQKGDIAEGYSVSREKKESFPLTVTSAQKNPTAFYLCASSNGVLYNEQFFGPGTRLTVL.

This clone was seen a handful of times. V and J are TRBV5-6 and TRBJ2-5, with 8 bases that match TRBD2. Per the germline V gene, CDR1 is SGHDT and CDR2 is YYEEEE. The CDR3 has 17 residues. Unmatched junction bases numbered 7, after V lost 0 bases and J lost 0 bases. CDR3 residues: CASSLVSLAGYQETQYF. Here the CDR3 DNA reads TGTGCCAGCAGCTTGGTGAGTCTAGCGGGCTACCAAGAGACCCAGTACTTC.

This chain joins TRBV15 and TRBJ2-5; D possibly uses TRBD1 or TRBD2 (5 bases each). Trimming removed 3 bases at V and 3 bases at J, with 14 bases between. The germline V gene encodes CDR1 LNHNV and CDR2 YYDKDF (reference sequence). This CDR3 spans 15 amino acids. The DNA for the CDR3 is TGTGCCACCAGCAGGGGGGTGAAACGAAAAGAGACCCAGTACTTC. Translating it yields CATSRGVKRKETQYF.

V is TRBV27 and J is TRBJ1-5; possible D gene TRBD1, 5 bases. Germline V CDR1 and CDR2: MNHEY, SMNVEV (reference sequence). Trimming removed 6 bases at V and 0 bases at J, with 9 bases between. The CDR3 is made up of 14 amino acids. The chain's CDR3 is CASSGTYSNQPQHF. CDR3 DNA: TGTGCCAGCAGCGGGACTTATAGCAATCAGCCCCAGCATTTT.

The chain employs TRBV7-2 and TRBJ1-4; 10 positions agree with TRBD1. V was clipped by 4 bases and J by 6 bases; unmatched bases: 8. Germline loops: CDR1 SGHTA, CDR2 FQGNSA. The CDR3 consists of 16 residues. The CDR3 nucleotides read TGTGCCAGCAGCTATCGGGACAGGGGATGGGATGAAAAACTGTTTTTT. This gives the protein CASSYRDRGWDEKLFF.

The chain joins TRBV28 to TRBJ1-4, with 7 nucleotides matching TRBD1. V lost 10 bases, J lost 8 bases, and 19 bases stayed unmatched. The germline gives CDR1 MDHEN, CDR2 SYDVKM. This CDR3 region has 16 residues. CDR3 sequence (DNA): TGTGCCACTAAAACCGGAAAGACAGGGTGGCGCGAAAAACTGTTTTTT. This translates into CATKTGKTGWREKLFF.

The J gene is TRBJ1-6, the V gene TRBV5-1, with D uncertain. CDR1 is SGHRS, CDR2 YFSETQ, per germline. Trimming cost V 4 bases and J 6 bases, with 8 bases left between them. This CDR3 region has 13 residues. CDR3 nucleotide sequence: TGCGCCAGCAGCGAGGAAGGTAATTCACCCCTCCACTTT. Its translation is CASSEEGNSPLHF.

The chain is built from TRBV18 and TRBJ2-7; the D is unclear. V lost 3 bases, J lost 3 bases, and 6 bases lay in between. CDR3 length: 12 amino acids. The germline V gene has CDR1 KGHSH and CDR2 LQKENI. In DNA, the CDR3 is TGTGCCAGCTCACCGGGTTACTACGAGCAGTACTTC. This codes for CASSPGYYEQYF. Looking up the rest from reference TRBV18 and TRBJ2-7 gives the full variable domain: NAGVMQNPRHLVRRRGQEARLRCSPMKGHSHVYWYRQLPEEGLKFMVYLQKENIIDESGMPKERFSAEFPKEGPSILRIQQVVRGDSAAYFCASSPGYYEQYFGPGTRLTVT.

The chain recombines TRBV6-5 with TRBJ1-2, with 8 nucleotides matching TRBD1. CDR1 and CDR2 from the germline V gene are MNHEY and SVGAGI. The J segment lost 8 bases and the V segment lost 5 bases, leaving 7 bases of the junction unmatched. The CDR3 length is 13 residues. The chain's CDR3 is CASSQTGAGGYTF. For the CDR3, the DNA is TGTGCCAGCAGTCAGACAGGGGCGGGAGGCTACACCTTC.

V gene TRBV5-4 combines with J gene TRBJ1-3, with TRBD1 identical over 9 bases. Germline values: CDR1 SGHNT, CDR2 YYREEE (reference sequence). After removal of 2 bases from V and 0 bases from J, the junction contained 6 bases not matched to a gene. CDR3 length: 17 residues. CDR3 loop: CASSLPGQGYSGNTIYF. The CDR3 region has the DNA TGTGCCAGCAGCTTACCGGGACAGGGATACTCTGGAAACACCATATATTTT.

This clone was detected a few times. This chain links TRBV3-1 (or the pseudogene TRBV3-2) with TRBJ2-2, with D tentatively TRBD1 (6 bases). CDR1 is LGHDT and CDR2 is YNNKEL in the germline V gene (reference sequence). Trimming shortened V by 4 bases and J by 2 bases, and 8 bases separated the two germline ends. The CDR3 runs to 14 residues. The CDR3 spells CASSRTANTGELFF. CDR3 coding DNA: TGTGCCAGCAGCCGGACAGCCAACACCGGGGAGCTGTTTTTT.

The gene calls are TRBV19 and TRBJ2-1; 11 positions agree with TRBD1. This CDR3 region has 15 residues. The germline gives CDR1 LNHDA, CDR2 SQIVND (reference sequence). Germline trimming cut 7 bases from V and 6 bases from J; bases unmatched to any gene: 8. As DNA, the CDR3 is TGTGCCAGTACCCTGGACAGGGGGCGTACCAATGAGCAGTTCTTC. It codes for CASTLDRGRTNEQFF.

CDR3 sequence: CASSYGSRKNSPLHF. CDR3 bases: TGTGCCAGCAGTTACGGGTCCAGGAAAAATTCACCCCTCCACTTT. The gene calls are TRBV6-5 and TRBJ1-6; unclear D gene. Trimming took off 2 bases at V and 7 bases at J, with 12 bases between the two ends. Germline CDR1 and CDR2: MNHEY and SVGAGI. This CDR3 is 15 amino acids long.

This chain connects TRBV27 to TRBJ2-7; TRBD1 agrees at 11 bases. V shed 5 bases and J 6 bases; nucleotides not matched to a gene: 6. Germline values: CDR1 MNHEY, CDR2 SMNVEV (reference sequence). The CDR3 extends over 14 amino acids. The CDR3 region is CASSTGQGATEQYV. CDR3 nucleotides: TGTGCCAGCAGTACCGGACAGGGGGCAACCGAGCAGTACGTC.

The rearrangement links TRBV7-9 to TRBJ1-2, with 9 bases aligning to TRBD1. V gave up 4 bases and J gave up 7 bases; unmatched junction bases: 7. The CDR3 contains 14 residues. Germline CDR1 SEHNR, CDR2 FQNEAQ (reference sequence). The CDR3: CASSWDRATSGYTF. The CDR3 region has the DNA TGTGCCAGCAGCTGGGACAGGGCAACAAGTGGCTACACCTTC.